This T cell receptor (beta chain) was sequenced during a study of blood T cell repertoires in COVID-19. The CDR3 contains 16 residues. From germline, CDR1 is MNHNY and CDR2 SVGAGI (reference sequence). V lost 4 bases and J lost 7; bases outside the gene matches: 8. Authors' processing steps: How many nucleated cells were present was estimated from reference gene primer amplification. Sequencing used immunoSEQ multiplex PCR; TCRdb keeps in-frame clones, though not all of them. The V and J calls and clone size come from that table; D and trimming were worked out from the DNA. The sample lists around 99,000 clones, around 79% seen once, with roughly 20% in the top ten.

This TCR derives from a woman of 80 years or more with active or convalescent COVID-19. V gene TRBV6-6 combines with J gene TRBJ2-1; TRBD2 aligns across 12 bases. The sequenced material came from peripheral blood. The CDR3 DNA sequence: TGTGCCAGCAGTTCACACCAGACTAGCGGGAGTAATGAGCAGTTCTTC. This sequence encodes CASSSHQTSGSNEQFF.